This T cell receptor beta chain was sequenced for a study of T-cell reconstitution after alpha-beta-depleted transplantation in children. This clonotype was detected many times. This CDR3 has 15 amino acids. The V gene lost 6 bases and the J gene lost 0 bases, with 16 bases spanning the gap. CDR1 is DFQATT and CDR2 is SNEGSKA in the germline V gene (reference sequence). The library targeted TCRbeta and was prepared with unique molecular identifiers. From the PCR reads, TCRdb called clonotypes with MiXCR, one entry per CDR3 protein. The sample yields about 610,000 distinct CDR3 sequences, more than 9% seen once.

This rearrangement joins TRBV20-1 to TRBJ2-3, with D possibly matching TRBD2 (5 bases). This TCR was sampled from a human donor who donated a stem cell graft to a child with acute myeloid leukemia. The source material was PBMCs from the stem cell graft donor, sampled from the stem cell graft. As DNA, the CDR3 is TGCAGTGCCACCATTCGAGGGCCGAGCACAGATACGCAGTATTTT. Translation: CSATIRGPSTDTQYF.